This T cell receptor beta chain emerged from a study of cytomegalovirus exposure and HLA in healthy donors (dated by TCRdb to the late 2010s). With regard to the full study: An earlier analysis of several hundred of the donors reported 276 Gb of sequence data and about 100 million unique TCR beta sequences from around 200 million T cells. High-throughput TCR immunosequencing, statistical association of individual TCRs with disease status, and machine learning were combined to predict cytomegalovirus infection status. The aim of the study was to test whether cataloging public T cell receptors could identify signatures of past pathogen exposure. The study used immunosequencing to profile the T cell repertoires of several hundred subjects and linked those repertoires to cytomegalovirus serostatus. A later analysis re-analyzed previously published TCR beta repertoires from roughly 690 donors and added high-resolution HLA genotyping to study TCR occurrence patterns. In addition to the first cohort of several hundred subjects, a separate validation cohort of around 110 different subjects was used. Every repertoire in the discovery cohort had been generated on one and the same sequencing platform. Of the roughly 400 genotyped donors, roughly 80% were placed in the genetic ancestry cluster associated with self-reported Caucasian donors. Across roughly 420 genotyped donors of the cohort, an average of about 220,000 unique TCR beta nucleotide sequences per donor were sequenced, and around 20% of those sequences were non-productive. An earlier analysis of about 600 of the donors used high-throughput TCR beta sequencing to judge whether each TCR beta V gene segment behaved as functional or pseudogenic. Four to six DR-DQ haplotypes were handled as single units for association and clustering, since linkage in the cohort was strong. HLA typing included class I and class II loci at four-digit resolution. A later genetic analysis took genome-wide SNP genotypes for 398 of the 666 donors and used that subset as a discovery cohort. Donor age, sex, ethnicity and CMV serostatus were compiled together with the repertoire data. Typing coverage varied by locus: roughly 629-630 donors for A, B, C, DRB1 and DQB1; more than 500 for DQA1; over 600 for DPA1; 400 to 480 for DPB1. Rather than drawing on any new phenotypic data, the later analysis identified candidate immune exposures from TCR beta sequences and the way those sequences occurred across donors. About 280 gigabases of sequencing data and tens of millions of unique TCR sequences were included in an early release covering over 600 HLA-typed donors. What the study reported, not specific to this receptor: In a later genetic analysis, fewer N-insertions in productive TCRs were reported among donors in an Asian-associated ancestry cluster than the approximately 710-donor mean. A cluster of highly shared sequence variants was judged likely to represent a technical artifact of the sequencing pipeline. A further reported finding was that TCR beta sequences accurately predicted the HLA-A and HLA-B alleles for most subjects in the first cohort. Presence/absence analyses assumed roughly uniform sequencing depth across donors, an assumption that may not hold. Only TCR beta chains were sequenced in this cohort, and the absence of alpha or paired-chain data limited detectable features. In a later analysis, HLA-associated TCR beta chains showed more clonal expansion and lower generation probabilities than non-associated chains that were equally common. A later analysis associated 17,000 or so TCR beta sequences with specific HLA alleles at a false discovery rate of 0.05. An association between a missense DCLRE1C variant and V-gene and J-gene trimming of TCR beta chains was found in a later genetic analysis and replicated in an independent cohort. HLA typing was unavailable for some donors at each locus, so association tests used only the typed subset. According to a later analysis, parvovirus B19, influenza, CMV and Epstein-Barr virus appeared linked to several top co-occurrence clusters. A few of the identified cytomegalovirus-associated TCR beta chains were confirmed in vitro to be specific for cytomegalovirus antigens. A later analysis found that most CMV-associated TCR beta chains appeared HLA-restricted, with HLA associations seemingly driven largely by CMV exposure. Linkage disequilibrium might explain the correlated functional status among segregating V segments, but an unknown experimental factor could not be excluded. Across donors, most TCR sequences were observed very rarely, whereas some public TCRs were present in many individuals. In an earlier analysis of a few hundred of the donors, most TCR beta V segments were observed in productive rearrangements about 90% or about 30% of the time, broadly matching IMGT annotations. Cytomegalovirus status was reported to be diagnosed by the classifier with high specificity and sensitivity in both the original and validation cohorts. According to a later analysis, TCR association rates differed among HLA loci, with DRB1 alleles showing the most associated TCRs and HLA-C alleles showing the fewest. About 17 rarely observed V segments, including chromosome 9 orphons, were excluded from the earlier analysis of 550 to 700 of the donors because counts were too low. The study gave a list of about 150 TCR beta chains associated with cytomegalovirus. The 87-base-pair reads could not distinguish some IMGT-functional V segments, including TRBV6-2 and TRBV6-3, so those segments were excluded. According to the authors, the approach could potentially be generalized to other disease states and immunological phenotypes. Strong co-occurrence of HLA alleles, especially DR and DQ, made assigning TCR associations to individual alleles difficult. CMV serostatus was the only immune exposure information available for the cohort.

The library was made by the immunoSEQ multiplex PCR assay. The multiplex PCR relied on a mix of 60 forward primers for TCR Vbeta segments and 13 reverse primers for TCR Jbeta segments. A multiplex PCR assay on genomic DNA amplified the CDR3 region of rearranged TCR beta genes. The amplified TCR beta libraries were sequenced on the Illumina HiSeq System as 87-base-pair reads. Processing in the source paper ran as follows. Across the 640 or so repertoires, a later analysis counted approximately 75 million unique TCR beta chains, around 11 million of which were shared by at least two donors. Raw reads were error-corrected and collapsed into unique sequences by a nearest-neighbor algorithm in which closely related sequences were merged to remove PCR and sequencing errors. To assign V, D and J gene segments, CDR3 sequences were aligned to IMGT reference sequences. Each retained sequence needed at least a six-nucleotide match to both a V gene segment and a J gene segment. A rearrangement was called productive if the CDR3 had no stop codons and remained in frame with V and J, and every other rearrangement was called non-productive. Following IMGT convention, CDR3 was defined as the stretch from the second conserved V-encoded cysteine up to the conserved J-encoded phenylalanine. Sequences without an unambiguous match to a single V gene segment were excluded from the earlier analysis of about 640 of the donors. In an earlier analysis of more than 500 of the donors, a V segment was called functional when productive rearrangements were above 56.7%, and segregating when the standard deviation between donors exceeded 5%. A statistical classification framework was developed to diagnose cytomegalovirus status using the catalog of TCR beta chain sequences. V and J gene assignment, in a later analysis, came from comparing TCR nucleotide sequences with IMGT/GENE-DB human TR gene sequences. In a later analysis, CDR3 sequences and most-parsimonious VDJ recombination scenarios were assigned using the TCRdist pipeline. In a later analysis, each TCR beta chain was defined by its CDR3 amino acid sequence together with its V-gene family, and reads without a unique V-gene family were excluded. To address suspected cross-contamination and a sequencing artifact, a later analysis removed roughly 580 highly shared, low-generation-probability nucleotide sequences. A later analysis calculated a clonal expansion index for each public chain from normalized within-repertoire ranks of inferred template counts. In a later analysis, generation probabilities were computed using a VDJ recombination model fitted to out-of-frame rearrangements, and the results were checked against IGoR. A later analysis scored TCR-TCR, TCR-HLA and TCR-CMV co-occurrence with hypergeometric tests, applying a repertoire-size bias correction to TCR pairs. False discovery rates were estimated in a later analysis by permuting HLA or CMV assignments 20 times. In a later analysis, co-occurring TCRs were grouped with DBSCAN, and TCRdist sequence similarity was added when clustering was performed within HLA-allele-positive subsets. Repertoires with fewer than 30,000 or more than 120,000 public chains were left out of co-occurrence clustering, as were five repertoires with anomalous nucleotide sharing. TCRdb retrieved this table from immuneACCESS and kept in-frame rearrangements only. Not all clones are present; in checked studies, unresolved V genes account for under half, and no reason is known for the remainder. Clone size and the V and J calls come from that table; the DNA yielded D and trimming. The sample table holds roughly 200,000 clones, of which 80% to 85% were seen once. Jointly, the top ten make up 1.6% of the sample.

In total, approximately 690 healthy bone marrow donors made up the cohort. At the time of sampling, every cohort member was nominally healthy, though immune exposures that went unrecorded were likely present. The donor tested CMV seronegative and was one of the 352 seronegative cohort members. Each donor provided a peripheral blood sample, and peripheral blood mononuclear cells were used for TCR beta sequencing. The Qiagen DNeasy Blood Extraction Kit was used to extract genomic DNA from the blood cell samples. About this clone: No cognate antigen has been identified for it. It has no much larger one-base neighbor in the sample; base qualities were not kept.

From the cysteine through the phenylalanine, the CDR3 covers 22 amino acids. The entry retains the CDR3 DNA only, 66 bases that are in frame from base 1. The sequence came from a man over 45 in good health and CMV-seronegative. Recombination connected TRBV21-1 to TRBJ1-5; the D call TRBD1 from the table was never checked on the DNA. TRBV21-1 is a recognized pseudogene. The sample comprised PBMCs. The CDR3 corresponds to CASSKMVRAPTGGSYSNQPQHF. The bases read TGTGCCAGCAGCAAAATGGTACGAGCGCCGACAGGGGGTTCGTATAGCAATCAGCCCCAGCATTTT.